This record looks at one T cell receptor beta chain sequence and its context. The antigen is unknown. Unique molecular identifiers were incorporated during preparation of the TCRbeta library. TCRdb re-called the PCR reads through MiXCR, storing one row per CDR3 protein. Altogether fewer than 250,000 distinct CDR3 sequences are present, roughly 15% being singletons, with the ten largest covering roughly two fifths. This sample was included in a study of T-cell reconstitution after alpha-beta-depleted transplantation in children. Study-wide findings and caveats: The main origin of T-cell counts and diversity one year after transplant was newly produced T cells.

This CDR3 is built from 13 residues. This specimen was PBMCs, mostly from graft donor cells, taken 360 days after TCRalphabeta/CD19-depleted stem cell transplant. The sequence was collected from a male patient aged 2-9 years who had a stem cell transplant for acute lymphoblastic leukemia, so the T cells may come from the graft donor. The chain carries TRBV21-1 and TRBJ1-6; the table's D gene call, TRBD1, was not cross checked with the DNA. TRBV21-1 is shown as a pseudogene. CDR3 loop: CASIQGGGSPLHF. In DNA form, the CDR3 reads TGTGCCAGCATTCAGGGTGGCGGTTCACCCCTCCACTTT.